The TCR beta chain described here comes from a study of blood T cell repertoires in COVID-19. Study at large: Specimens from acute and convalescent COVID-19 originated in the United States, Italy and Spain. Nucleic acid was either cDNA or gDNA, and it came from T cells, B-cell-depleted T cells, or PBMCs.

This CDR3 spans 14 amino acids. Germline CDR1 reads MNHNY; CDR2 reads SVGAGI (reference sequence). The germline V and J ends were trimmed by 5 bases and 5 bases, with 15 bases remaining between them. Original processing methods: Reference gene primer amplification in the assay estimated nucleated cell counts. The repertoire was sequenced with immunoSEQ multiplex PCR; TCRdb's copy has only in-frame clones and lacks some. V and J calls and clone size are as listed in that table; D and trimming were resolved from the DNA. Altogether about 50,000 clones are present, approximately 82% being singletons, with the ten largest covering about 7.6%.

The sequenced sample was peripheral blood. This chain links TRBV6-6 with TRBJ1-2; a weak D match, TRBD1 (6 bases). The TCR comes from a human donor in a cohort sampled during active COVID-19. The CDR3 coding sequence is TGTGCCAGCAGTGGGAGGGGGGCCAATTATGGCTACACCTTC. Its translation is CASSGRGANYGYTF.